The 14 T cell receptor beta chains reported below all come from one sample, sequenced in a study of T-cell reconstitution after alpha-beta-depleted transplantation in children. Unique molecular identifiers were incorporated into the prepared TCRbeta library. Via MiXCR, TCRdb re-called the PCR reads, giving one row per CDR3 protein. Of about 980,000 distinct CDR3 sequences listed, about 29% are singletons. The specimen was PBMCs, mostly from graft donor cells, collected 360 days after TCRalphabeta/CD19-depleted stem cell transplant. The receptor set was obtained from a boy under two years old who had a stem cell transplant for SCID, so the T cells may come from the graft donor.

The chain joins TRBV15 to TRBJ2-7; D is unclear. The germline gives CDR1 LNHNV, CDR2 YYDKDF (reference sequence). The CDR3 is 14 amino acids. The germline V and J ends were trimmed by 6 bases and 2 bases, with 14 bases remaining between them. For the CDR3, the DNA is TGTGCCACCAGTATCACACGGTTCGCCTACGAGCAGTACTTC. Amino acids: CATSITRFAYEQYF.

This clonotype appeared many times. This chain links TRBV7-3 with TRBJ2-2; D gene ambiguous. V lost 1 base, J lost 3 bases, and 6 bases lay in between. Germline V gene lookup returns CDR1 SGHTA and CDR2 FQGTGA. This CDR3 region has 14 residues. The CDR3 region is CASSLRGDTGELFF. The CDR3, as DNA: TGTGCCAGCAGCTTAAGGGGTGACACCGGGGAGCTGTTTTTT.

The V and J genes are TRBV20-1 and TRBJ2-3, with TRBD1 as a possible D gene (6 bases). The germline V and J ends were trimmed by 3 bases and 4 bases, with 20 bases remaining between them. The length of the CDR3 is 16 residues. Per the germline V gene, CDR1 is DFQATT and CDR2 is SNEGSKA (reference sequence). The CDR3 is CSARKVEGVGADTQYF. CDR3 sequence (DNA): TGCAGTGCTAGGAAGGTCGAGGGGGTAGGCGCAGATACGCAGTATTTT.

This clonotype was found a few times. The rearrangement joins TRBV12-3 or TRBV12-4 to TRBJ1-1, with no clear D. V lost 3 bases and J 11 bases, leaving 19 bases between the germline ends. The CDR3 sequence is 14 residues long. CDR3 loop: CASSFSPLRGGAFF. The CDR3 coding sequence is TGTGCCAGCAGTTTCTCTCCGTTACGGGGAGGCGCTTTCTTT.

The gene calls are TRBV7-9 and TRBJ2-7; D gene uncertain. The germline V and J ends were trimmed by 4 bases and 3 bases, with 19 bases remaining between them. The germline V gene encodes CDR1 SEHNR and CDR2 FQNEAQ (reference sequence). The CDR3 has 16 residues. The CDR3 protein is CASSSLGPKTHYEQYF. DNA for the CDR3: TGTGCCAGCAGCTCCCTCGGGCCTAAGACCCACTACGAGCAGTACTTC.

The chain is built from TRBV6-1 and TRBJ1-6; D is ambiguous. The ends were cut back, 8 bases at V and 5 bases at J, with 4 bases in the middle. The CDR3 length is 11 residues. Germline lookup yields CDR1 MNHNS and CDR2 SASEGT. This CDR3 reads CASSDNSPLHF. The CDR3 DNA follows: TGTGCCAGCTCAGATAATTCACCCCTCCACTTT.

This clonotype turned up a few times. The chain couples TRBV7-2 to TRBJ1-2; D is ambiguous. V lost 2 bases, J lost 4 bases, and 5 bases lay in between. The CDR3 sequence is 12 residues long. Germline V gene lookup returns CDR1 SGHTA and CDR2 FQGNSA. In nucleotides, the CDR3 is TGTGCCAGCAGCTTACCCGGCTATGGCTACACCTTC. Amino acid sequence: CASSLPGYGYTF. Using reference TRBV7-2 and TRBJ1-2 for the parts outside the CDR3, the full variable domain is GAGVSQSPSNKVTEKGKDVELRCDPISGHTALYWYRQSLGQGLEFLIYFQGNSAPDKSGLPSDRFSAERTGGSVSTLTIQRTQQEDSAVYLCASSLPGYGYTFGSGTRLTVV.

The CDR3 loop is CASSPWTPKLFF. The CDR3, as DNA: TGTGCCAGCAGCCCATGGACTCCTAAGCTGTTTTTT. The V call is TRBV28, the J call TRBJ2-2; D may be TRBD2 (5 bases). There are 12 residues in the CDR3. Germline CDR1 MDHEN, CDR2 SYDVKM. The germline V and J ends were trimmed by 6 bases and 12 bases, with 14 bases remaining between them.

This sequence joins TRBV4-1 and TRBJ2-5; D might be TRBD1 or TRBD2, each matching 5 bases. V was shortened by 0 bases and J by 4 bases, with 21 bases between the two germline ends. Germline values: CDR1 MGHRA, CDR2 YSYEKL. The CDR3 totals 18 residues. The CDR3 here is CASSQDRGATVFRETQYF. The CDR3 DNA reads TGCGCCAGCAGCCAAGATAGAGGGGCGACAGTATTTCGAGAGACCCAGTACTTC.

The J gene is TRBJ2-7, the V gene TRBV5-1, with D perhaps TRBD1 or TRBD2 (7 bases each). Deletions cut 3 bases from V and 2 bases from J, with 12 bases between. Germline lookup yields CDR1 SGHRS and CDR2 YFSETQ. This CDR3 has 14 residues. For the CDR3, the DNA is TGCGCCAGCAGCTGGGAGGGACAGACCTACGAGCAGTACTTC. Residues: CASSWEGQTYEQYF.

The chain couples TRBV4-2 to TRBJ1-5; D remains unclear. Germline V gives CDR1 LGHNA, CDR2 YNFKEQ. CDR3 length equals 13 residues. Trimming removed 4 bases from V and 5 bases from J, with 9 bases in between. The chain's CDR3 is CASSRLRDQPQHF. CDR3 coding DNA: TGTGCCAGCAGCCGGTTAAGGGATCAGCCCCAGCATTTT.

This clonotype was recorded a few times. This chain uses TRBV18 with TRBJ2-5; no clear D. The CDR3 loop spans 15 amino acids. The germline V gene encodes CDR1 KGHSH and CDR2 LQKENI. With 2 bases removed from V and 1 base from J, the gap between germline ends came to 11 bases. DNA for the CDR3: TGTGCCAGCTCACCAGGGGTGTCCGTCCAAGAGACCCAGTACTTC. Encoded protein: CASSPGVSVQETQYF.

This chain joins TRBV15 and TRBJ2-3; D is possibly TRBD1 (8 bases). V shed 5 bases and J shed 2 bases, with 17 bases lying between them. The V gene's germline CDR1 is LNHNV and CDR2 YYDKDF (reference sequence). This CDR3 is built from 16 residues. The CDR3 sequence: CATSEGQGGITDTQYF. The CDR3 DNA is TGTGCCACCAGCGAAGGACAGGGAGGGATCACAGATACGCAGTATTTT. The whole variable domain, filled in from reference TRBV15 and TRBJ2-3, reads DAMVIQNPRYQVTQFGKPVTLSCSQTLNHNVMYWYQQKSSQAPKLLFHYYDKDFNNEADTPDNFQSRRPNTSFCFLDIRSPGLGDTAMYLCATSEGQGGITDTQYFGPGTRLTVL.

V usage is TRBV5-6 and J usage is TRBJ2-1, with TRBD2 as a possible D gene (6 bases). The germline V gene has CDR1 SGHDT and CDR2 YYEEEE. There are 16 residues in the CDR3. Trimming removed 4 bases at V and 2 bases at J, with 16 bases between. The CDR3 coding sequence is TGTGCCAGCAGCCGACGCTGGAGGGCCGCCTACAATGAGCAGTTCTTC. Its translation: CASSRRWRAAYNEQFF.